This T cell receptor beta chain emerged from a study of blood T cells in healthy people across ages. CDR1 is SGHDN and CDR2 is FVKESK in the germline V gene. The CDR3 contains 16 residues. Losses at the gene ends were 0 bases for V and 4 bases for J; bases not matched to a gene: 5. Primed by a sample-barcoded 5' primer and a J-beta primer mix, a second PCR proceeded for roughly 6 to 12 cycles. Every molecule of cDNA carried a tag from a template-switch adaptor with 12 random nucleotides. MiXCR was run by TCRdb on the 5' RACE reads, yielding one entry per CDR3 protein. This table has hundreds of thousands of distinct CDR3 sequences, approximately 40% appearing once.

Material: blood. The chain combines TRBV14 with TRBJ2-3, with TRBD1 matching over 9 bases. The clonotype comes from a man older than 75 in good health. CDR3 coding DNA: TGTGCCAGCAGCCAAGAAGGGACAGGGTGGGCAGATACGCAGTATTTT. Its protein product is CASSQEGTGWADTQYF.